A single sample is the source of the 8 T cell receptor beta chains below, sequenced in a study of T-cell reconstitution after alpha-beta-depleted transplantation in children. As it was prepared, the TCRbeta library received unique molecular identifiers. TCRdb reprocessed the PCR reads via MiXCR and lists one record per CDR3 protein. The sample lists hundreds of thousands of distinct CDR3 sequences; roughly a tenth were seen once. Sample: PBMCs, taken before TCRalphabeta/CD19-depleted stem cell transplant. These receptors were taken from a child less than two years old with acute myeloid leukemia, due to receive a stem cell transplant.

This clonotype was found many times. The chain combines TRBV7-8 with TRBJ2-5; 7 bases are a match to TRBD2. J was trimmed by 6 bases and V by 6 bases; bases with no gene match: 16. Germline V gene lookup returns CDR1 SGHVS and CDR2 FQNEAQ. The CDR3 spans 16 residues. The CDR3 sequence is CASRASPPGGIQTQYF. The CDR3 nucleotides read TGTGCCAGCAGGGCCTCGCCACCGGGAGGTATCCAGACCCAGTACTTC. Full variable domain (outside the CDR3, taken from reference TRBV7-8 and TRBJ2-5): GAGVSQSPRYKVAKRGQDVALRCDPISGHVSLFWYQQALGQGPEFLTYFQNEAQLDKSGLPSDRFFAERPEGSVSTLKIQRTQQEDSAVYLCASRASPPGGIQTQYFGPGTRLLVL.

This clonotype came up many times. The genes are TRBV30 and TRBJ1-1; the D is unclear. This CDR3 has 13 residues. With 0 bases removed from V and 6 bases from J, the gap between germline ends came to 11 bases. The germline CDR1 and CDR2 sequences are GTSNPN and SVGIG (reference sequence). The CDR3 spells CAWSVRSLAEAFF. CDR3 sequence (DNA): TGTGCCTGGAGTGTCAGGTCGTTGGCTGAAGCTTTCTTT.

The table lists this clonotype with many counts. The chain uses TRBV6-5 and TRBJ1-6, with unresolved D. This CDR3 has 14 residues. From germline, CDR1 is MNHEY and CDR2 SVGAGI. The germline V and J ends were trimmed by 2 bases and 0 bases, with 2 bases remaining between them. This CDR3 reads CASSYSSYNSPLHF. In nucleotides, the CDR3 is TGTGCCAGCAGTTACAGCTCCTATAATTCACCCCTCCACTTT.

In this sample, this clonotype turned up many times. This sequence joins TRBV20-1 and TRBJ2-2; possible D gene TRBD1, 6 bases. CDR3 size: 17 residues. CDR1 and CDR2 (germline): DFQATT, SNEGSKA (reference sequence). V shed 0 bases and J shed 6 bases, with 20 bases lying between them. CDR3 loop: CSARDPKRGSPAGELFF. CDR3 nucleotide sequence: TGCAGTGCTAGAGATCCTAAGAGGGGGTCCCCAGCCGGGGAGCTGTTTTTT.

V and J are TRBV27 and TRBJ2-7, with 9 bases lining up with TRBD2. The germline V gene has CDR1 MNHEY and CDR2 SMNVEV (reference sequence). The CDR3 covers 15 residues. The J segment lost 3 bases and the V segment lost 5 bases, leaving 8 bases of the junction unmatched. CDR3 protein: CASSPRGGAGYEQYF. The CDR3 DNA reads TGTGCCAGCAGTCCACGCGGGGGGGCCGGCTACGAGCAGTACTTC.

The table lists this clonotype with many counts. The chain combines TRBV29-1 with TRBJ2-3, with D unclear. Germline V gene data show CDR1 as SQVTM and CDR2 as ANQGSEA. The CDR3 spans 11 residues. V lost 4 bases, J lost 3 bases, and 5 bases lay in between. In nucleotides, the CDR3 is TGCAGCGTTGCCAATACAGATACGCAGTATTTT. Translating it yields CSVANTDTQYF.

This clonotype was counted many times. The chain carries TRBV5-5 and TRBJ2-3; D remains unclear. CDR1 is SGHKS, CDR2 YYEKEE, per germline (reference sequence). Trimming shortened V by 0 bases and J by 5 bases, and 7 bases separated the two germline ends. The CDR3 spans 13 residues. This chain's CDR3 is CASSLALGDTQYF. The CDR3 DNA reads as TGTGCCAGCAGCTTGGCCCTGGGAGATACGCAGTATTTT.

Many counts were recorded for this clonotype. The CDR3 DNA sequence: TGTGCCAGCAGTTTGGACAGGGTTGGCTACACCTTC. This codes for CASSLDRVGYTF. The V and J genes are TRBV12-3 or TRBV12-4 and TRBJ1-2; 8 nucleotides line up with TRBD1. This CDR3 spans 12 amino acids. Trimming at V came to 3 bases and at J to 7 bases, leaving 1 base not matched to a gene.